This T cell receptor (beta chain) was profiled in a study of T cell responses to AZD1222 COVID-19 vaccine. Study at large: Analysis merged second doses at about 4 or about 12 weeks.

After removal of 4 bases from V and 6 bases from J, the junction contained 4 bases not matched to a gene. The CDR3 length is 15 residues. Germline V CDR1 and CDR2: SGHNT, YYREEE (reference sequence). General study points: Variant regions that are unmutated are reportedly the target of nearly half of spike-specific TCRs. The donors showed a predominance of white British ancestry and of females, with possible underestimation of clonal diversity. Samples come after the peak T cell response, not at day 14.

With regard to this clone: Its target is unknown.

Data came from immunoSEQ multiplex PCR; TCRdb stores just in-frame clones and leaves some out. The sample lists about 150,000 clones, about nine tenths occurring once. This sequence originates from an adult in good health. Sequenced here: peripheral blood, sampled on day 0 of AZD1222 vaccination. The chain links TRBV5-4 to TRBJ2-1; TRBD2 aligns across 13 bases. CDR3 amino acids: CASSGTSGIFNEQFF. The CDR3 DNA reads as TGTGCCAGCAGCGGGACTAGCGGGATCTTCAATGAGCAGTTCTTC. Using reference TRBV5-4 and TRBJ2-1 for the parts outside the CDR3, the full variable domain is ETGVTQSPTHLIKTRGQQVTLRCSSQSGHNTVSWYQQALGQGPQFIFQYYREEENGRGNFPPRFSGLQFPNYSSELNVNALELDDSALYLCASSGTSGIFNEQFFGPGTRLTVL.